This section outlines one TCR beta chain sequence together with its context. Its antigen is currently unknown. The sample belongs to a study of T cell responses to AZD1222 COVID-19 vaccine. V dropped 0 bases and J dropped 5 bases, with 11 bases sitting between them. This CDR3 is 15 amino acids long. Germline CDR1 is SGHDT and CDR2 is YYEEEE. Study-level findings and limits: Among AZD1222 vaccinees, only 5 to 7 were seropositive at baseline. As reported, nearly half of all spike-specific TCRs target variant regions that are unmutated. Researchers took repertoire samples only after the peak T cell response had come.

Method: immunoSEQ multiplex PCR; TCRdb's copy keeps in-frame clones and lacks some. The sample is made up of about 140,000 clones, and the top ten hold about 2.3% of it. The source of this sequence is an adult in good health. The chain carries TRBV5-6 and TRBJ2-2, with D perhaps TRBD1 (5 bases). The sample taken for sequencing was peripheral blood. The CDR3 loop reads CASSLGARTTGELFF. In DNA, the CDR3 is TGTGCCAGCAGCTTGGGGGCCAGGACAACCGGGGAGCTGTTTTTT.